This T cell receptor (beta chain) was sequenced in a study of CD8+ T cells in alopecia areata. Points from the study as a whole: Scalp clonality decreased significantly with tofacitinib, and so did expanded CD8+ clones among the top 100.

Treatment given: oral pan-JAK inhibitor, 5-10 mg twice daily. Researchers picked out CD4+ and CD8+ T cells from PBMCs by sorting. Extraction and reverse transcription of RNA yielded cDNA as the sequencing template. Clones were read by immunoSEQ multiplex PCR, and TCRdb kept only the in-frame ones, dropping some. This table has 150,000 to 200,000 clones, roughly three fifths appearing once. Comments on this clone: Its antigen is not identified.

The material was CD8+ T cells sorted from blood, obtained at week 24, from a patient treated with tofacitinib. The clonotype originates from a human donor with alopecia areata.

For the CDR3, the DNA is TGTGCCAGCAGCTTAATAGGAAACACAGATACGCAGTATTTT. Protein sequence: CASSLIGNTDTQYF. This chain uses TRBV7-9 with TRBJ2-3; D ambiguous. The V end lost 2 bases, the J end lost 2 bases, and 8 bases lay between the germline ends. The CDR3 has 14 residues. Per germline, CDR1 SEHNR and CDR2 FQNEAQ (reference sequence). Full variable domain (missing parts from reference TRBV7-9 and TRBJ2-3): DTGVSQNPRHKITKRGQNVTFRCDPISEHNRLYWYRQTLGQGPEFLTYFQNEAQLEKSRLLSDRFSAERPKGSFSTLEIQRTEQGDSAMYLCASSLIGNTDTQYFGPGTRLTVL.